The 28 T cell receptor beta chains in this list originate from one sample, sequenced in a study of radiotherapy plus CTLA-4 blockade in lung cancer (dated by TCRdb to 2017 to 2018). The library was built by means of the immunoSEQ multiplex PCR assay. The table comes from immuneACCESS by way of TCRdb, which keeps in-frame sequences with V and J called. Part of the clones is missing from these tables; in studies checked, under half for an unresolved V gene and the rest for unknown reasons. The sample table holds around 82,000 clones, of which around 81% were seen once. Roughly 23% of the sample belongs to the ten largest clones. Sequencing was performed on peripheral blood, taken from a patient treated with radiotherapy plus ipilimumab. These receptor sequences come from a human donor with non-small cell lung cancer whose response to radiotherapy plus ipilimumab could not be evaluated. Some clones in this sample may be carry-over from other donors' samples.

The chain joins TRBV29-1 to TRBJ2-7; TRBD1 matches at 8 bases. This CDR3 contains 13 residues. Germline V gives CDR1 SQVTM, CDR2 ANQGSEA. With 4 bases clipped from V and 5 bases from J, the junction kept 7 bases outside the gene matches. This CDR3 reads CSVGPTGVDEQYF. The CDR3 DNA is TGCAGCGTTGGACCGACAGGGGTTGACGAGCAGTACTTC.

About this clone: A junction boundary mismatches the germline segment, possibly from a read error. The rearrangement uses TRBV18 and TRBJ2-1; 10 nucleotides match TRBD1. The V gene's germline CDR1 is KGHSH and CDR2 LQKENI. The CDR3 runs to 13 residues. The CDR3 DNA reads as TGTGCCAGCTCACCATCCGGGACAGGGGAGAGGCTCTTC. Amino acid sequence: CASSPSGTGERLF.

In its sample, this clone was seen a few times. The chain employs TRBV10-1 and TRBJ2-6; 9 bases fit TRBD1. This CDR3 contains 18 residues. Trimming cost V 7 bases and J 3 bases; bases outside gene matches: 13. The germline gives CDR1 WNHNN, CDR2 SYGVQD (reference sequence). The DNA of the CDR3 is TGCGCCAGCACCCCCGTTCGGACAGGGGATTGTGGGGCCAACGTCCTGACTTTC. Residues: CASTPVRTGDCGANVLTF.

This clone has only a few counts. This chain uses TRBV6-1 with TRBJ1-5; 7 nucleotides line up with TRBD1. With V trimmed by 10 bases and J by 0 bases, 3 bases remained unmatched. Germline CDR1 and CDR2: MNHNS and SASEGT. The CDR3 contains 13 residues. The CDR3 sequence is CAIGTDSNQPQHF. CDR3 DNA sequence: TGTGCCATCGGGACAGATAGCAATCAGCCCCAGCATTTT.

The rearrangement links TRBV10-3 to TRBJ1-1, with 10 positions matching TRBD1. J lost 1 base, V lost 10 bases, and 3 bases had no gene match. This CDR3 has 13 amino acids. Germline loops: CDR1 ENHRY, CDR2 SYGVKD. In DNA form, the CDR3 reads TGTGCCACCCGACAGGGGGCGAACACTGAAGCTTTCTTT. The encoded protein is CATRQGANTEAFF.

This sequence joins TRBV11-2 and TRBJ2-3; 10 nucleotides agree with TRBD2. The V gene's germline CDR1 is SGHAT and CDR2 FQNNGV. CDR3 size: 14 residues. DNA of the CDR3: TGTGCTGGGAGGAGCGGGGGGGCAGCAGATACGCAGTATTTT. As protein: CAGRSGGAADTQYF.

The CDR3 reads CASSQEVGGGYGYTF. The DNA of the CDR3 is TGTGCCAGCAGCCAAGAGGTAGGGGGCGGCTATGGCTACACCTTC. V gene TRBV14 combines with J gene TRBJ1-2, with TRBD1 matching 7 bases. The V and J ends lost 0 bases and 4 bases, in that order; junction bases with no gene match: 5. The CDR3 sequence is 15 residues long. The germline gives CDR1 SGHDN, CDR2 FVKESK.

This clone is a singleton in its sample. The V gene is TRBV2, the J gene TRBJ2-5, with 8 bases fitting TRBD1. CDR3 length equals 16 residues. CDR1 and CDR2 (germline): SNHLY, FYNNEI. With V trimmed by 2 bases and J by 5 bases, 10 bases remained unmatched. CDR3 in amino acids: CASSESGRTGRETQYF. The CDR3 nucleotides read TGTGCCAGCAGTGAAAGTGGTAGGACAGGGAGGGAGACCCAGTACTTC.

Here the CDR3 DNA reads TGTGCCACCCAAAGGGGCTGGGATACGCAGTATTTT. This codes for CATQRGWDTQYF. The chain employs TRBV28 and TRBJ2-3; a weak D match, TRBD1 (5 bases). CDR1 and CDR2 from the germline V gene are MDHEN and SYDVKM. The length of the CDR3 is 12 residues. V dropped 10 bases and J dropped 6 bases, with 14 bases sitting between them.

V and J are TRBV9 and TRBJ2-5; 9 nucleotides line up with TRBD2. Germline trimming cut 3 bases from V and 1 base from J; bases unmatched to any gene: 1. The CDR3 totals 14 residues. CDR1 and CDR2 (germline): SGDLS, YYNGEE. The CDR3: CASSGGLAQETQYF. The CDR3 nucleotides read TGTGCCAGCAGCGGGGGACTAGCCCAAGAGACCCAGTACTTC.

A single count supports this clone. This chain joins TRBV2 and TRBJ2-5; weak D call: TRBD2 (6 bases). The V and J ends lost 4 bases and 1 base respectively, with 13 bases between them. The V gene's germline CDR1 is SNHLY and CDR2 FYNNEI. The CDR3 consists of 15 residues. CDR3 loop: CASSGTRGVQETQYF. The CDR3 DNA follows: TGTGCCAGCAGTGGGACCCGCGGGGTCCAAGAGACCCAGTACTTC. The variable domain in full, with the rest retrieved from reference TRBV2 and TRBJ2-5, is EPEVTQTPSHQVTQMGQEVILRCVPISNHLYFYWYRQILGQKVEFLVSFYNNEISEKSEIFDDQFSVERPDGSNFTLKIRSTKLEDSAMYFCASSGTRGVQETQYFGPGTRLLVL.

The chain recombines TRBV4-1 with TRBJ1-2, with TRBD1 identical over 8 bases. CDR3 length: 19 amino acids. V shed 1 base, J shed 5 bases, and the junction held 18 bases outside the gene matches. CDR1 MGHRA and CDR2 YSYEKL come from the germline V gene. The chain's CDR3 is CASSQVVGSGTGYQYGYTF. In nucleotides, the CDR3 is TGCGCCAGCAGCCAAGTCGTGGGTTCCGGGACAGGCTACCAATATGGCTACACCTTC.

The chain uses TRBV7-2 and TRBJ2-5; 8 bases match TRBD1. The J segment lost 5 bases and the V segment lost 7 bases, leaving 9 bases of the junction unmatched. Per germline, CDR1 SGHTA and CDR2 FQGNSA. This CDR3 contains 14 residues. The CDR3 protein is CASTLTGGGETQYF. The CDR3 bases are TGTGCCAGCACCCTAACAGGGGGAGGTGAGACCCAGTACTTC.

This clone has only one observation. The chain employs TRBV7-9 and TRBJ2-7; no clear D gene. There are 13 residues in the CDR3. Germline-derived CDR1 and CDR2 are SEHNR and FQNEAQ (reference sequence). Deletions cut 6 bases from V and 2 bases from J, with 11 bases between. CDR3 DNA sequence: TGTGCCAGCAGAAGACAAGGCGCCTACGAGCAGTACTTC. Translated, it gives CASRRQGAYEQYF.

CDR3 sequence (DNA): TGTGCCAGCAGCGTAGCTACAGGAGGGTACACCGGGGAGCTGTTTTTT. Protein sequence: CASSVATGGYTGELFF. The rearrangement links TRBV9 to TRBJ2-2, with D possibly TRBD2 on 6 matching bases. This CDR3 has 16 residues. Germline lookup yields CDR1 SGDLS and CDR2 YYNGEE. Deletions cut 0 bases from V and 3 bases from J, with 12 bases between.

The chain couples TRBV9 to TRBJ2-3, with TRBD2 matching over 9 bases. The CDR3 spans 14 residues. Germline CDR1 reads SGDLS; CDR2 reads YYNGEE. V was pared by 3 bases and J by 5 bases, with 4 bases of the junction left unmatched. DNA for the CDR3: TGTGCCAGCAGCGCGGCGGGGGGGGGAGATACGCAGTATTTT. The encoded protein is CASSAAGGGDTQYF. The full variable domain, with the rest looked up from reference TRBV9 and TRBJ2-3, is DSGVTQTPKHLITATGQRVTLRCSPRSGDLSVYWYQQSLDQGLQFLIQYYNGEERAKGNILERFSAQQFPDLHSELNLSSLELGDSALYFCASSAAGGGDTQYFGPGTRLTVL.

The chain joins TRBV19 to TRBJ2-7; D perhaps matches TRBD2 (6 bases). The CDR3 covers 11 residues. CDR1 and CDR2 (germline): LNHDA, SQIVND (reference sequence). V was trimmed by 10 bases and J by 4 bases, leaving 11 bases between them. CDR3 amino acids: CATGTAYEQYF. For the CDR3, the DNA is TGTGCCACCGGGACTGCTTACGAGCAGTACTTC.

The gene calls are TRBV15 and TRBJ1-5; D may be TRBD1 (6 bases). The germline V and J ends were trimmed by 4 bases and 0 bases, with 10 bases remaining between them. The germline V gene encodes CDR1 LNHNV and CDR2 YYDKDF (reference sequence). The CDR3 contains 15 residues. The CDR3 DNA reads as TGTGCCACCAGCACGGGACAAATTAGCAATCAGCCCCAGCATTTT. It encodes CATSTGQISNQPQHF.

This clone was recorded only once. CDR3 region: CASNGGTSVDEQFF. CDR3 sequence (DNA): TGCGCCAGCAACGGGGGGACTAGCGTCGATGAGCAGTTCTTC. The rearrangement links TRBV5-1 to TRBJ2-1; 10 positions match TRBD2. The CDR3 extends over 14 amino acids. V lost 6 bases, J lost 8 bases, and 8 bases stayed unmatched. CDR1 SGHRS and CDR2 YFSETQ come from the germline V gene. The full variable domain, with the rest looked up from reference TRBV5-1 and TRBJ2-1, is KAGVTQTPRYLIKTRGQQVTLSCSPISGHRSVSWYQQTPGQGLQFLFEYFSETQRNKGNFPGRFSGRQFSNSRSEMNVSTLELGDSALYLCASNGGTSVDEQFFGPGTRLTVL.

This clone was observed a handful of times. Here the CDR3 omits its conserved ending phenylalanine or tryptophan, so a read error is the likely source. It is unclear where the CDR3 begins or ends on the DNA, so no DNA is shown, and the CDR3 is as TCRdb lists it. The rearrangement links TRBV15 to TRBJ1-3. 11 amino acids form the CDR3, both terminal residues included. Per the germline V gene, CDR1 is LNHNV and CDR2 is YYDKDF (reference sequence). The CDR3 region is CATSRDPGSQL.

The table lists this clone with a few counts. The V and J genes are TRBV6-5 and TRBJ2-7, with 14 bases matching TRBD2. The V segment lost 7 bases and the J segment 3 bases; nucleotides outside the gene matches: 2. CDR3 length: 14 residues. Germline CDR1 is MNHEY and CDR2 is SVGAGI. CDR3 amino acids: CASTGLAGVYEQYF. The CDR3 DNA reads TGTGCCAGCACGGGACTAGCGGGAGTCTACGAGCAGTACTTC.

This CDR3 reads CASSLDSAAGEQYF. In nucleotides, the CDR3 is TGTGCCAGCAGCTTAGATTCGGCAGCGGGGGAGCAGTATTTT. The genes are TRBV7-2 and TRBJ2-3; 8 positions match TRBD2. The CDR3 loop spans 14 amino acids. V lost 1 base to trimming and J lost 11 bases; unmatched junction nucleotides: 8. Germline V CDR1 and CDR2: SGHTA, FQGNSA.

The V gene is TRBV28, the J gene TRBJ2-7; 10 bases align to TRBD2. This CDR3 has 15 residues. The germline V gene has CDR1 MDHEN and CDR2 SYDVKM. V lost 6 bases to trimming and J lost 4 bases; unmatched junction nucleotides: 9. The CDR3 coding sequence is TGTGCCAGCAGGAGCCCCCAGACTAGCGGGTACGAGCAGTACTTC. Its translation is CASRSPQTSGYEQYF.

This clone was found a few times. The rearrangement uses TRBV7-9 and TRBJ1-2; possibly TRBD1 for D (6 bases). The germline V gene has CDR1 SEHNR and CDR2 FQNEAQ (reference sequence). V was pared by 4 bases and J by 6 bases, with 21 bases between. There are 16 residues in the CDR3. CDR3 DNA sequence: TGTGCCAGCAGCTCCCCCTATCGAACAGGGAGGGATGGCTACACCTTC. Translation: CASSSPYRTGRDGYTF.

The CDR3: CASSTGGAEDTQYF. As DNA, the CDR3 is TGTGCCAGCAGTACGGGGGGGGCGGAGGATACGCAGTATTTT. The V gene is TRBV28, the J gene TRBJ2-3; TRBD2 matches at 8 bases. Germline loops: CDR1 MDHEN, CDR2 SYDVKM. V trimming: 5 bases; J trimming: 6 bases; junction bases outside the gene matches: 7. The CDR3 length is 14 residues.

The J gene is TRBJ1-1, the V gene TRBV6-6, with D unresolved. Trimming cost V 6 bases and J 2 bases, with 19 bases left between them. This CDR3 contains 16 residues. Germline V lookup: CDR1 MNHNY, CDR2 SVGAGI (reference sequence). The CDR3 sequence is CASRTGMVQSNTEAFF. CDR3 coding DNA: TGTGCCAGCAGGACGGGGATGGTACAGTCAAACACTGAAGCTTTCTTT.

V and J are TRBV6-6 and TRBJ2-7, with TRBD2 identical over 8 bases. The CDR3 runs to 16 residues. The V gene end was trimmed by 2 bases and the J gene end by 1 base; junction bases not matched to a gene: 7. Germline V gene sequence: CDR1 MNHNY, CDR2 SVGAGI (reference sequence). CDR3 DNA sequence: TGTGCCAGCAGTTACCCAATAGCGGGGCAATCCTACGAGCAGTACTTC. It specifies CASSYPIAGQSYEQYF.

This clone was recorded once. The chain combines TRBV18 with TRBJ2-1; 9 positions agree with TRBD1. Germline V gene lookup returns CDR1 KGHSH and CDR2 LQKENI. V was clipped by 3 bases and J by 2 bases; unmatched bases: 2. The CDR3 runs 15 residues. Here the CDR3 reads CASSPDRGTYNEQFF. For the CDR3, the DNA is TGTGCCAGCTCACCGGACAGGGGTACCTACAATGAGCAGTTCTTC. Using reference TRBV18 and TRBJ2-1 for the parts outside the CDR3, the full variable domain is NAGVMQNPRHLVRRRGQEARLRCSPMKGHSHVYWYRQLPEEGLKFMVYLQKENIIDESGMPKERFSAEFPKEGPSILRIQQVVRGDSAAYFCASSPDRGTYNEQFFGPGTRLTVL.